The present entry profiles one TCR beta chain with its context. Its antigen is undetermined. As every portion of the isolated RNA was reverse transcribed, the sequencing read expressed TCRB transcripts. Sequenced by immunoSEQ multiplex PCR; TCRdb stores in-frame clones only, minus some. The table includes 150,000 to 200,000 clones, 63% detected once. The data were obtained in a study of beta chain features in type 1 diabetes. The germline V gene has CDR1 MNHEY and CDR2 SMNVEV (reference sequence). The CDR3 totals 13 residues. Trimming removed 0 bases from V and 4 bases from J, with 5 bases in between. Overall study findings and caveats: High-TCR-expressing cells could be over-represented by cDNA sequencing. Moderate but significant shortening of TCRB CDR3s was recorded in all four CD4+ subsets from Type 1 diabetes patients. Fewer junction insertions and more nucleotide deletions appeared in type 1 diabetes patients.

The TCR originated in a man aged 30 to 39 with type 1 diabetes. This chain connects TRBV27 to TRBJ2-3; no firm D call. The material sequenced was naive CD4+ T cells from blood. In DNA, the CDR3 is TGTGCCAGCAGTTTATCCCCCTCAGATACGCAGTATTTT. It yields the protein CASSLSPSDTQYF.